The entry below gives a single T cell receptor (beta chain) sequence along with its context. The CDR3 is 12 residues long. Germline CDR1 reads MDHEN; CDR2 reads SYDVKM. Unmatched junction bases numbered 4, after V lost 7 bases and J lost 8 bases. This specimen comes from a study of blood T cell repertoires in COVID-19. In the study overall: PBMCs, B-cell-depleted T cells, or T cells were the source of the cDNA or gDNA that made up the material.

Clinical history reported by participants formed the basis on which cohorts were assigned. Up to 2 weeks before entering the study, exposed participants had met a COVID-19 case. Original processing notes: Estimates of nucleated cell counts were drawn from the amplification of reference gene primers. The table came from immunoSEQ multiplex PCR; TCRdb's copy has only in-frame clones and leaves some out. That table supplies the V and J calls and clone size; D and trimming were determined from the DNA. The data show about 300,000 clones, 85% to 90% seen once. This chain connects TRBV28 to TRBJ1-1, with TRBD1 identical over 10 bases. The sequence came from a woman aged 45-60 years who had been exposed to COVID-19. Sequences were obtained from PBMCs or T cells enriched from blood (not recorded which). Here the CDR3 DNA reads TGTGCCAGCACCGACAGGGGGCGAGAAGCTTTCTTT. This gives the protein CASTDRGREAFF.